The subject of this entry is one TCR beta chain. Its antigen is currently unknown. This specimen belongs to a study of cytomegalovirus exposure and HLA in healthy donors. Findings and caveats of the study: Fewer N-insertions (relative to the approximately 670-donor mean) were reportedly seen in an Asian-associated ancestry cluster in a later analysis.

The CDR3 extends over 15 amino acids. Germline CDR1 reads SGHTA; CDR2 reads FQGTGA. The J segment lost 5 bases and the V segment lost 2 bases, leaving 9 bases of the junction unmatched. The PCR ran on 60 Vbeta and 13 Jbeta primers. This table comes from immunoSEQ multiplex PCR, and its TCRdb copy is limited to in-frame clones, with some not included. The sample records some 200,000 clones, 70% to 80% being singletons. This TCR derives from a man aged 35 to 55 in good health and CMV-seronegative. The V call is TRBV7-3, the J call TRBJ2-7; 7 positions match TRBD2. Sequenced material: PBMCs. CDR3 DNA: TGTGCCAGCAGCTTATGGGGGGGTGGGATTAACGAGCAGTACTTC. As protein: CASSLWGGGINEQYF. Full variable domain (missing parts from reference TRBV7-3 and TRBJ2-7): GAGVSQTPSNKVTEKGKYVELRCDPISGHTALYWYRQSLGQGPEFLIYFQGTGAADDSGLPNDRFFAVRPEGSVSTLKIQRTERGDSAVYLCASSLWGGGINEQYFGPGTRLTVT.